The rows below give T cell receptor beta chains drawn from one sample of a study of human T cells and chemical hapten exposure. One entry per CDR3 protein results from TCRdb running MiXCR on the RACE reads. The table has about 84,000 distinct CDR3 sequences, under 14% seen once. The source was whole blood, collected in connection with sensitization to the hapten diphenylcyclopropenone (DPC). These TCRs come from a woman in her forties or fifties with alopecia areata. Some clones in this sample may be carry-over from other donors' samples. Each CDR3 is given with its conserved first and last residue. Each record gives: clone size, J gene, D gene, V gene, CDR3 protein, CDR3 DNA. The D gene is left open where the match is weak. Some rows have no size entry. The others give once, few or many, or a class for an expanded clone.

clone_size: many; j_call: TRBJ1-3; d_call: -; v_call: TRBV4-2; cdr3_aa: CASSQAVGPGGNTIYF; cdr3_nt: TGTGCCAGCAGCCAAGCAGTCGGCCCTGGAGGAAACACCATATATTTT
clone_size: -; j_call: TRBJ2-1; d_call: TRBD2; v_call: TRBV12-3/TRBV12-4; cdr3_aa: CASSSSAGGRNEQFF; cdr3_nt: TGTGCCAGCAGTTCCTCAGCGGGAGGAAGGAATGAGCAGTTCTTC
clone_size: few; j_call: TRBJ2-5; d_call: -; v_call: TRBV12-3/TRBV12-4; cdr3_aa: CASSFDGTYQETQYF; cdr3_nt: TGTGCCAGCAGTTTCGACGGGACGTACCAAGAGACCCAGTACTTC
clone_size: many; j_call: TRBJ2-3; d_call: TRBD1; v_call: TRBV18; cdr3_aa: CASSPGQGVSDTQYF; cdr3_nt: TGTGCCAGCTCACCGGGACAGGGGGTCTCGGATACGCAGTATTTT
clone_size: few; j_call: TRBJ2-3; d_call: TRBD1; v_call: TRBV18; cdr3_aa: CASSPDRGPTDTQYF; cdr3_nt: TGTGCCAGCTCACCTGACAGGGGGCCCACAGATACGCAGTATTTT
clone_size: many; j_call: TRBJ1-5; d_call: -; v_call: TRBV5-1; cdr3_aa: CASSPGGYQPQHF; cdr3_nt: TGCGCCAGCAGCCCCGGGGGTTATCAGCCCCAGCATTTT
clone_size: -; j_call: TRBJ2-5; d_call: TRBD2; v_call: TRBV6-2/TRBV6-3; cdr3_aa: CASSSAGARETQYF; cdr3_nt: TGTGCCAGCAGTTCGGCGGGAGCCAGAGAGACCCAGTACTTC
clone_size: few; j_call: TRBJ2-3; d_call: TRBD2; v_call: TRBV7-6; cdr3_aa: CASSSPSGGAGTDTQYF; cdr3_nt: TGTGCCAGCAGCTCTCCTAGCGGTGGGGCGGGCACAGATACGCAGTATTTT
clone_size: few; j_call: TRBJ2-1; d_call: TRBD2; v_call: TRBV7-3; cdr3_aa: CASSLTPAGAGNEQFF; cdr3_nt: TGTGCCAGCAGCTTAACTCCAGCGGGAGCGGGCAATGAGCAGTTCTTC
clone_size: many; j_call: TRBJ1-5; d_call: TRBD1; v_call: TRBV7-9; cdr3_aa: CASSLSGQDNQPQHF; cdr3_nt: TGTGCCAGCAGCTTATCGGGACAGGACAATCAGCCCCAGCATTTT
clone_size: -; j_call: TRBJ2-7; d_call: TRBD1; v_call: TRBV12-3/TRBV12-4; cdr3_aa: CASSSRGWLYF; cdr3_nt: TGTGCCAGCAGTTCCAGGGGGTGGTTGTACTTC
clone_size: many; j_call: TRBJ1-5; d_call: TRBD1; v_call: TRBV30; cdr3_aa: CAWSRDRGVNQPQHF; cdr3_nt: TGTGCCTGGAGTCGCGACAGGGGTGTCAATCAGCCCCAGCATTTT
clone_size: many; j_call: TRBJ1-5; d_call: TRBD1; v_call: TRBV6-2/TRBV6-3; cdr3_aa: CASSYPGGFQPQHF; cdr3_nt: TGTGCCAGCAGTTATCCAGGGGGTTTTCAGCCCCAGCATTTT
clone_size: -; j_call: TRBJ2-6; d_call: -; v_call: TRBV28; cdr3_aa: CASSPLGTGANVLTF; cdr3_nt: TGTGCCAGCAGCCCGTTGGGGACTGGGGCCAACGTCCTGACTTTC
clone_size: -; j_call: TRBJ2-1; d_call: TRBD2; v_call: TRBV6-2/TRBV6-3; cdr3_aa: CASSPWDREGNEQFF; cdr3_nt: TGTGCCAGCAGTCCCTGGGATAGGGAGGGCAATGAGCAGTTCTTC
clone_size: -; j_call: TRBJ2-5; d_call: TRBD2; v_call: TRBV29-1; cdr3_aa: CSVDGASGKETQYF; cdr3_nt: TGCAGCGTTGACGGGGCTAGCGGAAAAGAGACCCAGTACTTC
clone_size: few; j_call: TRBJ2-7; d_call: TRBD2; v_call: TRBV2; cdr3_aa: CASLPSGSSYEQYF; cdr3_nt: TGTGCCAGCCTCCCTAGCGGGAGCTCCTACGAGCAGTACTTC
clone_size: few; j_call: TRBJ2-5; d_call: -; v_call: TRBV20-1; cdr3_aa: CSGTVQETQYF; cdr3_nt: TGCAGTGGGACTGTACAAGAGACCCAGTACTTC
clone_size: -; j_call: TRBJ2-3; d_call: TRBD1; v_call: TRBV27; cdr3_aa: CASSVGQGTKTQYF; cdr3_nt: TGTGCCAGCAGTGTGGGACAGGGGACGAAGACGCAGTATTTT
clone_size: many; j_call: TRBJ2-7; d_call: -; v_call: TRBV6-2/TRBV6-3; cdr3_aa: CASRGNYEQYF; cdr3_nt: TGTGCCAGCCGGGGGAACTACGAGCAGTACTTC
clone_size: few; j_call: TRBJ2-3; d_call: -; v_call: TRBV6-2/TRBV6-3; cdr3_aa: CASSYSRLGRTQYF; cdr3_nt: TGTGCCAGCAGTTACTCGAGGCTGGGACGAACGCAGTATTTT
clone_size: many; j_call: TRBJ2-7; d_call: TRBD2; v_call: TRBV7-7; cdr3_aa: CASSFPGGSGSYEQYF; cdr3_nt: TGTGCTAGCAGCTTCCCCGGGGGAAGCGGGAGTTACGAGCAGTACTTC
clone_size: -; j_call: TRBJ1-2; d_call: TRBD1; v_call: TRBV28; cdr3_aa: CASRGQGTTNYGYTF; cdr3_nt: TGTGCCAGCAGGGGACAGGGGACTACTAACTATGGCTACACCTTC
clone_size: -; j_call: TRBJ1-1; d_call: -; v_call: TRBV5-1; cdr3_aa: CASSPGSMNTEAFF; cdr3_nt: TGCGCCAGCAGCCCGGGATCTATGAACACTGAAGCTTTCTTT
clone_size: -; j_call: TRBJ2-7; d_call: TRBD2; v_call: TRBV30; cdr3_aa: CAWSLLAGGPGEQYF; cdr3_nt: TGTGCCTGGAGCTTACTAGCGGGGGGGCCAGGCGAGCAGTACTTC
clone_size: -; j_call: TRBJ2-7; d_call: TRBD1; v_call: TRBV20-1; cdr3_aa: CSASARTGVWEQYF; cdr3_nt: TGCAGTGCTAGCGCTCGAACAGGGGTCTGGGAACAGTACTTC
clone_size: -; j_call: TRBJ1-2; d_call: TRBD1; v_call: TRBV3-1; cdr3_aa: CASSPPGQGDYGYTF; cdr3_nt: TGTGCCAGCAGCCCCCCGGGACAGGGTGACTATGGCTACACCTTC